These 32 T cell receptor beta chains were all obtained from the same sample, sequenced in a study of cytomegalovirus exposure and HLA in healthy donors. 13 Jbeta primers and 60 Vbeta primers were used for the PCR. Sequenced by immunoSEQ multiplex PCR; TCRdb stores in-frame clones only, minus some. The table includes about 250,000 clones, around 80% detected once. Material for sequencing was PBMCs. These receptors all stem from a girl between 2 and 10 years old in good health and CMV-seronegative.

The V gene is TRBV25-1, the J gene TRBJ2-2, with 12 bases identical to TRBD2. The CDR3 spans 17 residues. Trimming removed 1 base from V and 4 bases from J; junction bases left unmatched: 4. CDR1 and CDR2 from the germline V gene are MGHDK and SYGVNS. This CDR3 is CASSESTSGGITGELFF. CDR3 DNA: TGTGCCAGCAGTGAATCCACTAGCGGGGGGATCACCGGGGAGCTGTTTTTT.

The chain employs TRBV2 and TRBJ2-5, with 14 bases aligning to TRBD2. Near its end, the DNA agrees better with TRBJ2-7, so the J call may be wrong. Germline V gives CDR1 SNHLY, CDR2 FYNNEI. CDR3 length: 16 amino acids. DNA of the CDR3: TGTGCCAGCAGTGACGGGACTAGCGGGGGACCCTACGAGCAGTACTTC. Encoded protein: CASSDGTSGGPYEQYF.

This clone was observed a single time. The CDR3 nucleotides read TGTGCCAGCAGCTTGGCAGGCAAAACTAACACCGGGGAGCTGTTTTTT. Its protein product is CASSLAGKTNTGELFF. The V and J genes are TRBV5-4 and TRBJ2-2; D remains ambiguous. Germline loops: CDR1 SGHNT, CDR2 YYREEE (reference sequence). The V end was cut by 0 bases, the J end by 2 bases, with 11 bases between. The CDR3 spans 16 residues.

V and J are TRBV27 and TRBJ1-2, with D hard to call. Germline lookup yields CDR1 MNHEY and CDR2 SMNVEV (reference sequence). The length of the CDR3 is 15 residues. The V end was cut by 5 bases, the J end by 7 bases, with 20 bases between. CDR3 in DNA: TGTGCCAGCAGTCTAACGCCGGACTACCTGGGTGGCTACACCTTC. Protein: CASSLTPDYLGGYTF.

This CDR3 reads CASSPMTSVFTDTQYF. The CDR3 DNA is TGTGCCAGCTCACCAATGACTAGCGTCTTCACAGATACGCAGTATTTT. The rearrangement joins TRBV18 to TRBJ2-3; 8 bases map to TRBD2. Looked up from germline, CDR1 is KGHSH and CDR2 is LQKENI. After removal of 2 bases from V and 2 bases from J, the junction contained 6 bases not matched to a gene. The CDR3 length is 16 residues.

CDR3 sequence: CSVGSQRFF. The CDR3 DNA reads TGCAGCGTTGGCAGTCAACGGTTCTTC. The chain links TRBV29-1 to TRBJ2-1; D not resolved. Germline assignment: CDR1 SQVTM and CDR2 ANQGSEA. The CDR3 has 9 residues. Trimming removed 4 bases at V and 15 bases at J, with 10 bases between.

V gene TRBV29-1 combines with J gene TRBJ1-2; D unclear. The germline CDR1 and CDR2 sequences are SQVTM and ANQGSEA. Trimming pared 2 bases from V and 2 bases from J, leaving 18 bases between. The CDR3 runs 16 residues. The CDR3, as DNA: TGCAGCGTTGAACCTGATGGTCGTTACGGGAACTATGGCTACACCTTC. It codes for CSVEPDGRYGNYGYTF.

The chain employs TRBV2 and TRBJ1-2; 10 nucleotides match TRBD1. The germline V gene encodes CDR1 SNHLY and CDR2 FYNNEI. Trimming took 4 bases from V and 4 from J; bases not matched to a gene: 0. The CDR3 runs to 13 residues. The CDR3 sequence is CASSGDRGYGYTF. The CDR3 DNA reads TGTGCCAGCAGTGGGGACAGGGGCTATGGCTACACCTTC. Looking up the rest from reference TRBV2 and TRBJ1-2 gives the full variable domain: EPEVTQTPSHQVTQMGQEVILRCVPISNHLYFYWYRQILGQKVEFLVSFYNNEISEKSEIFDDQFSVERPDGSNFTLKIRSTKLEDSAMYFCASSGDRGYGYTFGSGTRLTVV.

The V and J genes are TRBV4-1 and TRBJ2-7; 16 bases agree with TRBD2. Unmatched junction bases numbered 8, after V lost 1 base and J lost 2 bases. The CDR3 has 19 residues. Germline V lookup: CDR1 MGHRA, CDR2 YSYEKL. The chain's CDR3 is CASSQVAGLAGGNTYEQYF. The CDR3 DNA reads TGCGCCAGCAGCCAAGTGGCGGGACTAGCGGGGGGGAATACCTACGAGCAGTACTTC.

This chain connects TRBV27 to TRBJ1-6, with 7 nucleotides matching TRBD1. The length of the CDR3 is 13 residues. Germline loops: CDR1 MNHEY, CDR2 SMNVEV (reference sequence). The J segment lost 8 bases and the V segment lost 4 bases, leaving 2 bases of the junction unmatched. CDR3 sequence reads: CASSYTGDSPLHF. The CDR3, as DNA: TGTGCCAGCAGTTATACAGGGGATTCACCCCTCCACTTT.

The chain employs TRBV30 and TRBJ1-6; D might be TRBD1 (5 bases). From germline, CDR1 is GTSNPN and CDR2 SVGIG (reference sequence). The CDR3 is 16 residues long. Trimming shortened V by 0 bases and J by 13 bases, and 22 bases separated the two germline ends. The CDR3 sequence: CAWSVIGAGLSGPLHF. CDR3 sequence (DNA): TGTGCCTGGAGTGTAATCGGTGCAGGGCTCTCTGGGCCCCTCCACTTT.

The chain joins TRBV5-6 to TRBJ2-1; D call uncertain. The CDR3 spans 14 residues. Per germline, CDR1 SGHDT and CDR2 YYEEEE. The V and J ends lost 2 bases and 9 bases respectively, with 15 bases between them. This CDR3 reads CASSFGFPRIEQFF. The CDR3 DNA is TGTGCCAGCAGCTTCGGGTTCCCCCGGATTGAGCAGTTCTTC.

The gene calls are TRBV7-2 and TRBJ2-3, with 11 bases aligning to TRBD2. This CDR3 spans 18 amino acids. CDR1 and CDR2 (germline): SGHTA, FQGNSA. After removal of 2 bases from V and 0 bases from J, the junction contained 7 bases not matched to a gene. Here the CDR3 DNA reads TGTGCCAGCAGCTTACTAGCGGGGGGATTCACTAGCACAGATACGCAGTATTTT. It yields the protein CASSLLAGGFTSTDTQYF.

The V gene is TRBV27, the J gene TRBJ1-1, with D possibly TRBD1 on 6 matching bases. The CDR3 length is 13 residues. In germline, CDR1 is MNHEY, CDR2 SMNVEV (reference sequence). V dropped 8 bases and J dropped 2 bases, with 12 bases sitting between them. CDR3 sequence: CASPLGQNTEAFF. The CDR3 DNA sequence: TGTGCCAGCCCCCTGGGACAAAACACTGAAGCTTTCTTT.

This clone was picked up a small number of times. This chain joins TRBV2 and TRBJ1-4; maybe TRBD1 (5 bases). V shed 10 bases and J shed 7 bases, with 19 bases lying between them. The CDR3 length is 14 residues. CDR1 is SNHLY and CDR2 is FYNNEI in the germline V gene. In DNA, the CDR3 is TGTGCCAAATCGCCGCGGGGGAAGGGTGAAAAACTGTTTTTT. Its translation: CAKSPRGKGEKLFF.

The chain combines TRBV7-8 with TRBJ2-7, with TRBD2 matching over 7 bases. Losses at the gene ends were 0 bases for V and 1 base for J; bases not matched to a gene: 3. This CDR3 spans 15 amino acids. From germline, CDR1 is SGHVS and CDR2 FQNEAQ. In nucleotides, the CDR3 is TGTGCCAGCAGCTTAGCCCGAGCGGGATCCTACGAGCAGTACTTC. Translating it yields CASSLARAGSYEQYF.

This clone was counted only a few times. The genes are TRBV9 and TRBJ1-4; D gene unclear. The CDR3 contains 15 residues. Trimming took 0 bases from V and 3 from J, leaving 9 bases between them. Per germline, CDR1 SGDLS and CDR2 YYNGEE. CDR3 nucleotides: TGTGCCAGCAGCGTAGGTAACGGGGCTAATGAAAAACTGTTTTTT. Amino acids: CASSVGNGANEKLFF.

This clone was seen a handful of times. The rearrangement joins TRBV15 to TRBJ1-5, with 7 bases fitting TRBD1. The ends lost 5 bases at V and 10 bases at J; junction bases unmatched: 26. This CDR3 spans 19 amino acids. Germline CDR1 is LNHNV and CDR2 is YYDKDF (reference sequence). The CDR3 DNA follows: TGTGCCACCAGCCGTCGTGGATCTTCGGGACAGCTACCGAAGGGACCCCAGCATTTT. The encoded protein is CATSRRGSSGQLPKGPQHF.

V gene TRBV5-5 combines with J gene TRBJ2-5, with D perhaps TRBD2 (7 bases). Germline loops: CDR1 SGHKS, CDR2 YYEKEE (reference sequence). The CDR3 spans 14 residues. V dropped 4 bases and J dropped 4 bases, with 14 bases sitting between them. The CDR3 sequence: CASSDARGAETQYF. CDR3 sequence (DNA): TGTGCCAGCAGCGACGCCCGGGGGGCAGAGACCCAGTACTTC.

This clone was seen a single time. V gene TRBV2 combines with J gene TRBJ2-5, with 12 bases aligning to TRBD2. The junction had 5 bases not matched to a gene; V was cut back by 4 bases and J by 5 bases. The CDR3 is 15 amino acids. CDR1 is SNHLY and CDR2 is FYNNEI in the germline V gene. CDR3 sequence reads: CASSVAGLAGETQYF. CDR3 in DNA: TGTGCCAGCAGTGTTGCCGGACTAGCGGGGGAGACCCAGTACTTC.

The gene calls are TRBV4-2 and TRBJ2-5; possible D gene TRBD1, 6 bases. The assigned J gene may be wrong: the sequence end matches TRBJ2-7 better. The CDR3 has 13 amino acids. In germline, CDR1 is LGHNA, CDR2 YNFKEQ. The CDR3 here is CASSRTGTYEQYF. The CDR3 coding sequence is TGTGCCAGCAGCCGCACAGGGACCTACGAGCAGTACTTC.

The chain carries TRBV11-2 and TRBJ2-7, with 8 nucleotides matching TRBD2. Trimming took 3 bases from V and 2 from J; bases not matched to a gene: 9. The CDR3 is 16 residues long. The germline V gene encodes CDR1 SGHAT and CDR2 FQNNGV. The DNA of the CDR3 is TGTGCCAGCAGCTTGGGTTCGGGAGGGCCGACCTACGAGCAGTACTTC. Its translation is CASSLGSGGPTYEQYF.

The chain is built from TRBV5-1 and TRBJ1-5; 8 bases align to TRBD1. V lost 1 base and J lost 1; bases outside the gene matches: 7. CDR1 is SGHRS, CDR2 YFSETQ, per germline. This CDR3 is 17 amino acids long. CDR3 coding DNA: TGCGCCAGCAGCTTGAATCCCCGGGACAGGAGCAATCAGCCCCAGCATTTT. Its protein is CASSLNPRDRSNQPQHF.

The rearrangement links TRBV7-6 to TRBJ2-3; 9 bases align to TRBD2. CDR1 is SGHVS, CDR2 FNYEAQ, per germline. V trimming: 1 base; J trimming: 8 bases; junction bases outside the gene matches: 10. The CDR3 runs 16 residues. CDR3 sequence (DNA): TGTGCCAGCAGCTTAGATCGGCTAGCGGGATTCGTTACGCAGTATTTT. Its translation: CASSLDRLAGFVTQYF.

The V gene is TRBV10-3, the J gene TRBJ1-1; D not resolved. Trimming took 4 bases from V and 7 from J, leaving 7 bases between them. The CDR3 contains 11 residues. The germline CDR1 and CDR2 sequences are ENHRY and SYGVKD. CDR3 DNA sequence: TGTGCCATCAGTGGAGGAGGTGAAGCTTTCTTT. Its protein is CAISGGGEAFF.

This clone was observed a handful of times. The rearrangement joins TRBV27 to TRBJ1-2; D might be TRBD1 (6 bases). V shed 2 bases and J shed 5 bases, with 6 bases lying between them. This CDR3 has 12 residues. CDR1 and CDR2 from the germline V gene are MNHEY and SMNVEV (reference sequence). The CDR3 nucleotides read TGTGCCAGCAGTTTACAGGGGTATGGCTACACCTTC. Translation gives CASSLQGYGYTF.

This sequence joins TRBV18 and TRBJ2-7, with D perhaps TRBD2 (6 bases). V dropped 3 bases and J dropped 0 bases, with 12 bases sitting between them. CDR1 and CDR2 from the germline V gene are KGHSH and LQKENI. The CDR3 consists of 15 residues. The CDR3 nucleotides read TGTGCCAGCTCACCGGCTAGCGTTAGCTCCTACGAGCAGTACTTC. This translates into CASSPASVSSYEQYF.

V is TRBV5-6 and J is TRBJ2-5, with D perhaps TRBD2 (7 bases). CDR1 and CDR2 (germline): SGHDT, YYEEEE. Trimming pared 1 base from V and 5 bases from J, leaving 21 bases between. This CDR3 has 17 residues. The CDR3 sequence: CASSLLGGGRGEETQYF. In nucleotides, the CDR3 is TGTGCCAGCAGCTTGTTGGGCGGGGGCAGAGGGGAGGAGACCCAGTACTTC.

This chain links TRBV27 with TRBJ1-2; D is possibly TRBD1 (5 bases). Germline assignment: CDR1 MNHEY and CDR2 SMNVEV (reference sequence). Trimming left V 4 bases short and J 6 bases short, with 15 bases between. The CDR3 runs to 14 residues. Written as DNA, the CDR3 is TGTGCCAGCAGTTATGGCCAGGGTGGGCATGGCTACACCTTC. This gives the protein CASSYGQGGHGYTF.

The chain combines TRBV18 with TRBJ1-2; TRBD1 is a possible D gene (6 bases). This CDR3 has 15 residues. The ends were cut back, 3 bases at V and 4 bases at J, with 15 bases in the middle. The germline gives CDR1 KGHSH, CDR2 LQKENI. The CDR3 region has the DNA TGTGCCAGCTCACCGTCGGTACAGGGTTTCTATGGCTACACCTTC. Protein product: CASSPSVQGFYGYTF.

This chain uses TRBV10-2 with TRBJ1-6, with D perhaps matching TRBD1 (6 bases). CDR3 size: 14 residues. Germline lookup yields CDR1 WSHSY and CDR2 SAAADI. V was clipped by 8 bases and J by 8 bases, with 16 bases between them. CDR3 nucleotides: TGCGCCAGCCGCAAGGACAGCTTAGATTCACCCCTCCACTTT. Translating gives CASRKDSLDSPLHF.

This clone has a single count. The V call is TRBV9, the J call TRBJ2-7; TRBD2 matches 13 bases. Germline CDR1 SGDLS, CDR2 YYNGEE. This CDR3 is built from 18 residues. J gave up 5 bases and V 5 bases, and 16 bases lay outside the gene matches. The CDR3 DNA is TGTGCCAGCAGTGCCGCTACACCGGGACTAGCGGGATCTCACGAGCAGTACTTC. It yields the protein CASSAATPGLAGSHEQYF.